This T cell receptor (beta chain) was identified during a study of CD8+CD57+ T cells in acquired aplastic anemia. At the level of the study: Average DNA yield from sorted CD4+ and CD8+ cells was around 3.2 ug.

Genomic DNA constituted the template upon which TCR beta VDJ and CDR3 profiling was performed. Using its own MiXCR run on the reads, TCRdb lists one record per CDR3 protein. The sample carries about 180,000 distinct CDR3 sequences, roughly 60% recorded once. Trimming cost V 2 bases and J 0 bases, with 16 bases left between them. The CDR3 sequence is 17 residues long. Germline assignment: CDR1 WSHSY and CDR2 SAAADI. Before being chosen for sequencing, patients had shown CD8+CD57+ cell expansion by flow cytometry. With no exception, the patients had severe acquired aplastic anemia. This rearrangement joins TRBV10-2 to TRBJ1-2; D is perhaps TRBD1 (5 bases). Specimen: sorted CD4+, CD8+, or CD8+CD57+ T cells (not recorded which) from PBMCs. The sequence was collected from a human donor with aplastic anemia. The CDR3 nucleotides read TGCGCCAGCAGTGAGATTGGAACGGAGGACACTAACTATGGCTACACCTTC. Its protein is CASSEIGTEDTNYGYTF.